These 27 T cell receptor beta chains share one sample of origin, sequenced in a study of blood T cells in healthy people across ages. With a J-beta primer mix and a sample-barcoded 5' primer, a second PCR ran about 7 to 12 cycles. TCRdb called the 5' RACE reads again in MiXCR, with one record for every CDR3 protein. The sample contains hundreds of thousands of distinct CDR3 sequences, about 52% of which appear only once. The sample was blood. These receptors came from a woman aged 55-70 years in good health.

CDR3 coding DNA: TGCAGTGCAAGGACAGGGAGAGAGCTGTTTTTT. Translated: CSARTGRELFF. The genes are TRBV20-1 and TRBJ2-2; 8 bases fit TRBD1. The CDR3 totals 11 residues. The germline V gene has CDR1 DFQATT and CDR2 SNEGSKA (reference sequence). Trimming took 6 bases from V and 11 from J; bases not matched to a gene: 5.

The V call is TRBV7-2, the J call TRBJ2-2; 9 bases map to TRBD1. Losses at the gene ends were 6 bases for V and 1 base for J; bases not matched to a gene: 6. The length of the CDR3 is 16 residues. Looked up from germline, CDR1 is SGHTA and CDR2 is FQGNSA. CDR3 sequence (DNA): TGTGCCAGCAGAGACGGGACAGGGAAGAACACCGGGGAGCTGTTTTTT. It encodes CASRDGTGKNTGELFF.

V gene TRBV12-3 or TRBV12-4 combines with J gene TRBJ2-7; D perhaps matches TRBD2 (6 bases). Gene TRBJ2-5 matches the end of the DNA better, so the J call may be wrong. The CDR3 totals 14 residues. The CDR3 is CASRLISGQETQYF. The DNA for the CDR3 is TGTGCCAGCAGATTGATTAGCGGCCAAGAGACCCAGTACTTC.

CDR3 loop: CSVVRDFSYNEQFF. In DNA form, the CDR3 reads TGCAGCGTGGTGCGGGACTTCTCCTACAATGAGCAGTTCTTC. The chain uses TRBV29-1 and TRBJ2-1; TRBD2 is a possible D gene (6 bases). The CDR3 is made up of 14 amino acids. V dropped 6 bases and J dropped 0 bases, with 12 bases sitting between them. Germline V gene data show CDR1 as SQVTM and CDR2 as ANQGSEA.

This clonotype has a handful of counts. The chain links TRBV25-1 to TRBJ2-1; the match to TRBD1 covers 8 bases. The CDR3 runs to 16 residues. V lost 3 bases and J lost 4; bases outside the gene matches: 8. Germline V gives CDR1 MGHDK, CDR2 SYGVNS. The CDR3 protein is CASSDPTGGQYNEQFF. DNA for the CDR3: TGTGCCAGCAGTGACCCAACAGGGGGTCAGTACAATGAGCAGTTCTTC.

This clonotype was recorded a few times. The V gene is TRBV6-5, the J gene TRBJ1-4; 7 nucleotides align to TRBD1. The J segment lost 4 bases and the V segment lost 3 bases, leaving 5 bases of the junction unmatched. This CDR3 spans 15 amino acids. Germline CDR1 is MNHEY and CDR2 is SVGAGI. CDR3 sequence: CASSYTGESNEKLFF. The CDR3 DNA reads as TGTGCCAGCAGTTATACAGGGGAGAGTAATGAAAAACTGTTTTTT.

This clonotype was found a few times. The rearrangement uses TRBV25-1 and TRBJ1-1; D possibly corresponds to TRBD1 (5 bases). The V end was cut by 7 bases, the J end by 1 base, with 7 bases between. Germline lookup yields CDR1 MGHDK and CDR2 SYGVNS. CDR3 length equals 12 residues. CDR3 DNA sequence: TGTGCCAGCATGACAGCGAACACTGAAGCTTTCTTT. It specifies CASMTANTEAFF.

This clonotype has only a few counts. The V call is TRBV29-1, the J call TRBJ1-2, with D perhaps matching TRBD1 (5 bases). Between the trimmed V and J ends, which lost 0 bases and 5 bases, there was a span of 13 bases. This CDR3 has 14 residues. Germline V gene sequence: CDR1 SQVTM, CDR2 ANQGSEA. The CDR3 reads CSVEEIGGWYGYTF. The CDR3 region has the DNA TGCAGCGTTGAAGAGATTGGGGGGTGGTATGGCTACACCTTC. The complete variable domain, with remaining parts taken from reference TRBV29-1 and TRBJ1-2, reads SAVISQKPSRDICQRGTSLTIQCQVDSQVTMMFWYRQQPGQSLTLIATANQGSEATYESGFVIDKFPISRPNLTFSTLTVSNMSPEDSSIYLCSVEEIGGWYGYTFGSGTRLTVV.

This CDR3 is CASLALGGSYNEQFF. CDR3 DNA: TGTGCCAGCCTTGCTCTCGGCGGCTCCTACAATGAGCAGTTCTTC. V and J are TRBV27 and TRBJ2-1; D uncertain. Germline V lookup: CDR1 MNHEY, CDR2 SMNVEV (reference sequence). This CDR3 spans 15 amino acids. The V gene lost 8 bases and the J gene lost 0 bases, with 14 bases spanning the gap.

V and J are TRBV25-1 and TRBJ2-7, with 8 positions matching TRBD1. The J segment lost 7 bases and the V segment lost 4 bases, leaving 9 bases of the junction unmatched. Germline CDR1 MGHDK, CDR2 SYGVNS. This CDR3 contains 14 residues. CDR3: CASSATGARSEQYF. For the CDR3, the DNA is TGTGCCAGCAGTGCGACAGGGGCTCGGAGTGAGCAGTACTTC.

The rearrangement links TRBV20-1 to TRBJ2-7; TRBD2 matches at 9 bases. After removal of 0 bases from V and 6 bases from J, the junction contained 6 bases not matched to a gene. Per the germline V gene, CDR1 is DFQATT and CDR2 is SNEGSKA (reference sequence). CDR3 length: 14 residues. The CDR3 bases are TGCAGTGCTAGAGATCAGGGACTAGCTTTCGAGCAGTACTTC. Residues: CSARDQGLAFEQYF.

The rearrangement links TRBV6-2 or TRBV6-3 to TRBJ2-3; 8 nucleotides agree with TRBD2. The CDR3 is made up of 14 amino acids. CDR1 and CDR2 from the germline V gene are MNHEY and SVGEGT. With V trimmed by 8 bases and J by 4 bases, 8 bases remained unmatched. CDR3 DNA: TGTGCCAGCCAGCGGGAGATGGTCGCAGATACGCAGTATTTT. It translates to CASQREMVADTQYF.

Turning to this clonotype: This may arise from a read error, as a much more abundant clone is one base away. The CDR3 region is CASSQGGQVFSGANVPTF. Written as DNA, the CDR3 is TGCGCCAGCAGCCAGGGGGGACAGGTCTTCTCTGGGGCCAACGTCCCGACTTTC. V and J are TRBV4-3 and TRBJ2-6; 8 bases line up with TRBD1. The germline gives CDR1 LGHNA, CDR2 YSLEER. The CDR3 sequence is 18 residues long.

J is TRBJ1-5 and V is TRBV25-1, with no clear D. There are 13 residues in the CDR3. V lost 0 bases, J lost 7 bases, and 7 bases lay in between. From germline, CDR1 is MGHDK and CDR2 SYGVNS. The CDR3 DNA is TGTGCCAGCAGTGAATATTTTGGACAGCCCCAGCATTTT. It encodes CASSEYFGQPQHF.

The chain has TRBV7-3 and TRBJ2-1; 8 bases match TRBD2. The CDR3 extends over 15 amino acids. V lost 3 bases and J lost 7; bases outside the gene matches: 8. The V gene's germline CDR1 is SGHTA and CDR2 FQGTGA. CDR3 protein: CASSFGGLGGNEQFF. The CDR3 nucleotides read TGTGCCAGCAGCTTTGGGGGACTAGGGGGGAATGAGCAGTTCTTC. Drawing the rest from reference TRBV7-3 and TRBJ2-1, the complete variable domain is GAGVSQTPSNKVTEKGKYVELRCDPISGHTALYWYRQSLGQGPEFLIYFQGTGAADDSGLPNDRFFAVRPEGSVSTLKIQRTERGDSAVYLCASSFGGLGGNEQFFGPGTRLTVL.

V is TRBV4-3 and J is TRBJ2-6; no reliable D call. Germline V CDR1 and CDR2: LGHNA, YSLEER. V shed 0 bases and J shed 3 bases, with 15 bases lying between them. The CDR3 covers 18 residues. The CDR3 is CASSQDRPRSFGANVLTF. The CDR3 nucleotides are TGCGCCAGCAGCCAAGATAGACCCCGGAGCTTTGGGGCCAACGTCCTGACTTTC.

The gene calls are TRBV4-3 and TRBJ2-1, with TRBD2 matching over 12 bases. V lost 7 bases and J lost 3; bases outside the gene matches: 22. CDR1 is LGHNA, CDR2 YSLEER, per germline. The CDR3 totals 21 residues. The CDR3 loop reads CASTRLRQGNQTSGSYNEQFF. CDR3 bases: TGCGCCAGCACCCGCCTTCGACAGGGAAACCAGACTAGCGGGAGCTACAATGAGCAGTTCTTC.

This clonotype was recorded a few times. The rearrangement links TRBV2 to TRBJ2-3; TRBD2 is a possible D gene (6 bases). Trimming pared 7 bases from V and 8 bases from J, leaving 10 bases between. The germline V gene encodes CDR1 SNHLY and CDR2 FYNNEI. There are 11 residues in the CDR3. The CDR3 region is CASIGEATQYF. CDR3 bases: TGTGCCAGCATAGGGGAGGCTACGCAGTATTTT. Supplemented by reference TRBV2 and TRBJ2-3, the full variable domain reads EPEVTQTPSHQVTQMGQEVILRCVPISNHLYFYWYRQILGQKVEFLVSFYNNEISEKSEIFDDQFSVERPDGSNFTLKIRSTKLEDSAMYFCASIGEATQYFGPGTRLTVL.

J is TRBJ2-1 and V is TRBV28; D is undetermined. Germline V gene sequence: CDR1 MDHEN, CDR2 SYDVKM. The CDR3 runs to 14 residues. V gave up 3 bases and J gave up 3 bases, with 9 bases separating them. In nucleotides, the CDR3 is TGTGCCAGCAGTTTCTCAATCAGCTACAATGAGCAGTTCTTC. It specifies CASSFSISYNEQFF.

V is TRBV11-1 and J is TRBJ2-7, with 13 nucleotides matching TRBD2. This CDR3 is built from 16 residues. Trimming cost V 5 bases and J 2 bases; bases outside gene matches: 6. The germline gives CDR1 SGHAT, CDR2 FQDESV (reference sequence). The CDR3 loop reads CASSPGLAGLTYEQYF. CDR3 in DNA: TGTGCCAGCAGCCCGGGACTAGCGGGGTTAACCTACGAGCAGTACTTC.

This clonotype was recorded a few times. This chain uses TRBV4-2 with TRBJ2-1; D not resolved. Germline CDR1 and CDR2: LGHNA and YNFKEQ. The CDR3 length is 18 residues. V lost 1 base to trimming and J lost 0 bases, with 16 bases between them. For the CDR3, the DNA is TGTGCCAGCAGCCAAGCTGTAGGTCAGCTAAGCTCCTACAATGAGCAGTTCTTC. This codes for CASSQAVGQLSSYNEQFF.

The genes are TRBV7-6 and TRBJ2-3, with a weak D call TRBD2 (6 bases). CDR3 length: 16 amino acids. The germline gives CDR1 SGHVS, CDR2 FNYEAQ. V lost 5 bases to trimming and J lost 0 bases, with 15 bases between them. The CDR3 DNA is TGTGCCAGCAGCACCTTTAGCGGACTTAGCACAGATACGCAGTATTTT. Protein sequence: CASSTFSGLSTDTQYF. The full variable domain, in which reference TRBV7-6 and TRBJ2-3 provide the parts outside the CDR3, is GAGVSQSPRYKVTKRGQDVALRCDPISGHVSLYWYRQALGQGPEFLTYFNYEAQQDKSGLPNDRFSAERPEGSISTLTIQRTEQRDSAMYRCASSTFSGLSTDTQYFGPGTRLTVL.

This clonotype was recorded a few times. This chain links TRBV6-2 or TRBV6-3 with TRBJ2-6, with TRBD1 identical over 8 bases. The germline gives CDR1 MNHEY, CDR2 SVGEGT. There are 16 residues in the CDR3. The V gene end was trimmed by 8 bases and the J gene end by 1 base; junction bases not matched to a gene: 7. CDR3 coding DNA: TGTGCCAGCGGACAGGGCATAAGGTCTGGGGCCAACGTCCTGACTTTC. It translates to CASGQGIRSGANVLTF.

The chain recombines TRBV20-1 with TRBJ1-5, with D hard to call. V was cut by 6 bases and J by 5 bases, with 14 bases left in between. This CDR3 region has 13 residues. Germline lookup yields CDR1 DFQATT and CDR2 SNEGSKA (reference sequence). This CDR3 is CSATAWTDQPQHF. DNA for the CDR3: TGCAGTGCCACCGCCTGGACCGATCAGCCCCAGCATTTT.

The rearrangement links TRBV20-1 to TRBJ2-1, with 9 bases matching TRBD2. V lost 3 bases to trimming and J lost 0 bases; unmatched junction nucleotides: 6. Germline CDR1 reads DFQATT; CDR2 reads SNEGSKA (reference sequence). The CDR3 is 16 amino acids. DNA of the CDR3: TGCAGTGCTAGGTCTAGCGGGACCCCCTCCTACAATGAGCAGTTCTTC. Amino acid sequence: CSARSSGTPSYNEQFF.

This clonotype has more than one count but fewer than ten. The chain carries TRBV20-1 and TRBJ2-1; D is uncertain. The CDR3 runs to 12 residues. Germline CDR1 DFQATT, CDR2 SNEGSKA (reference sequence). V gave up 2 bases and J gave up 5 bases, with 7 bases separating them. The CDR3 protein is CSARTHNNEQFF. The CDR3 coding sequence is TGCAGTGCTAGAACCCACAACAATGAGCAGTTCTTC.

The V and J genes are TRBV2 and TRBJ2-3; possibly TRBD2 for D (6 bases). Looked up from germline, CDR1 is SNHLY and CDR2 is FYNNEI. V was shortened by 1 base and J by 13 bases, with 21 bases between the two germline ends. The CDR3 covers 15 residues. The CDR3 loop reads CASSEEGRLGDAEYF. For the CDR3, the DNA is TGTGCCAGCAGTGAAGAGGGTAGACTAGGAGACGCGGAGTATTTT.